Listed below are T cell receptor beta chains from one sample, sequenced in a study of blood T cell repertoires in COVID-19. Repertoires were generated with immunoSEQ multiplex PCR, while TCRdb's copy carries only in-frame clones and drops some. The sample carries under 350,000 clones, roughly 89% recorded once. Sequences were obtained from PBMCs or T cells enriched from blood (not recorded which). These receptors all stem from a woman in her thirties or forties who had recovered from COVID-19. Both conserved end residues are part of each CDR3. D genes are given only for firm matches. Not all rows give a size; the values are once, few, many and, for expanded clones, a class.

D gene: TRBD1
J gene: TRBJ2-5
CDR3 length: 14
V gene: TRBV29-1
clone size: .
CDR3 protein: CSVADRGTRPTQYF
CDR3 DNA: TGCAGCGTTGCGGACAGGGGGACAAGACCGACCCAGTACTTC

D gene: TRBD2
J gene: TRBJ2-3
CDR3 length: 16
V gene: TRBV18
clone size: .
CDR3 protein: CASSPVASGGGDTQYF
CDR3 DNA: TGTGCCAGCTCACCCGTGGCTAGCGGGGGGGGCGATACGCAGTATTTT

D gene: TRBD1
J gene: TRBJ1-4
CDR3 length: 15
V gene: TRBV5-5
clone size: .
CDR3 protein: CASSLSGTAYEKLFF
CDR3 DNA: TGTGCCAGCAGCTTATCCGGGACAGCCTATGAAAAACTGTTTTTT

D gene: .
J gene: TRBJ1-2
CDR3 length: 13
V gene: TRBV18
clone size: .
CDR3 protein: CASSPPALYGYTF
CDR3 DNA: TGTGCCAGCTCACCACCGGCCCTCTATGGCTACACCTTC

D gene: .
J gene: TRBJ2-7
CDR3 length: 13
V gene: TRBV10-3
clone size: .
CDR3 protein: CAISLRGPYEQYF
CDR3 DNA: TGTGCCATCAGTCTGCGGGGACCGTACGAGCAGTACTTC

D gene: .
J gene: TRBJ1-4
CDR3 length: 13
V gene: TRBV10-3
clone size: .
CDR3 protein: CAISRDGLEKLFF
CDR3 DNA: TGTGCCATCAGCAGGGATGGTCTTGAAAAACTGTTTTTT

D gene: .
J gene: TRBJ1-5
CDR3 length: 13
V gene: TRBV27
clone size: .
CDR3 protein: CASSFRGVQPQHF
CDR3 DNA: TGTGCCAGCAGTTTCCGAGGAGTTCAGCCCCAGCATTTT

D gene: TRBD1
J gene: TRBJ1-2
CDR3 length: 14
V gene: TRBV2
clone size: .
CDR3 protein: CASSGGQAIYGYTF
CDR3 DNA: TGTGCCAGCAGTGGGGGACAGGCGATCTATGGCTACACCTTC

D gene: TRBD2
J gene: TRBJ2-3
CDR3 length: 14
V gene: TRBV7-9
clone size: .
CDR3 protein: CATLAGGSTDTQYF
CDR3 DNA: TGTGCCACACTAGCGGGGGGGAGCACAGATACGCAGTATTTT

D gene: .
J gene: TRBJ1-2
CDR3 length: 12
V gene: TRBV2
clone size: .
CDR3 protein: CASSIYTRSYTF
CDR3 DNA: TGTGCCAGCAGTATCTACACGAGGAGCTACACCTTC

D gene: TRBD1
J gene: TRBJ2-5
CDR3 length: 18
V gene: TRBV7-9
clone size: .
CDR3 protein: CASSPGQGAALPRETQYF
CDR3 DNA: TGTGCCAGCAGCCCAGGACAGGGGGCCGCCCTACCAAGGGAGACCCAGTACTTC

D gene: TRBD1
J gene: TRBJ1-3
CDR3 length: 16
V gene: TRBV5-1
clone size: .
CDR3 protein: CASSPGAGGSGNTIYF
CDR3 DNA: TGCGCCAGCAGCCCGGGAGCAGGGGGCTCTGGAAACACCATATATTTT

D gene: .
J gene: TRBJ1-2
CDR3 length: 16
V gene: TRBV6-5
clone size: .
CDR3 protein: CASSYSMQITNYGYTF
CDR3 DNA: TGTGCCAGCAGTTACTCGATGCAGATAACTAACTATGGCTACACCTTC

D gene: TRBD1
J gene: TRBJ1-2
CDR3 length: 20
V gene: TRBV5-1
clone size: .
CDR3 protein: CASSLVVGQGAIRRNYGYTF
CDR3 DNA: TGCGCCAGCAGCTTGGTAGTGGGACAGGGGGCGATACGGAGAAACTATGGCTACACCTTC

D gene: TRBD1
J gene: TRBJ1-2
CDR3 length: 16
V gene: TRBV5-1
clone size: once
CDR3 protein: CASSPLTTGGDYGYTF
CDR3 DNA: TGCGCCAGCAGCCCACTGACGACAGGGGGGGACTATGGCTACACCTTC

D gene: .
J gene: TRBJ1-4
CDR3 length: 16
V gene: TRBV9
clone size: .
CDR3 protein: CASSVGLGQIDEKLFF
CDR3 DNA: TGTGCCAGCAGCGTAGGTCTTGGGCAGATTGATGAAAAACTGTTTTTT

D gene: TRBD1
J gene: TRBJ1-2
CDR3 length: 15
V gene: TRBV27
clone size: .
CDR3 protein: CASSSAGTGSGGYTF
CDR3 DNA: TGTGCCAGCAGTTCAGCCGGGACAGGGTCAGGTGGCTACACCTTC

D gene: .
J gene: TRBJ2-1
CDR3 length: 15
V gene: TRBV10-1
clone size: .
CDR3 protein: CASSDPPGLYNEQFF
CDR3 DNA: TGCGCCAGCAGTGATCCTCCGGGACTCTACAATGAGCAGTTCTTC

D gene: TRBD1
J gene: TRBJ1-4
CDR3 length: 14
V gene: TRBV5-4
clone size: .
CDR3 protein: CASSDGQGGEKLFF
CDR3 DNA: TGTGCCAGCAGCGATGGACAGGGAGGGGAAAAACTGTTTTTT

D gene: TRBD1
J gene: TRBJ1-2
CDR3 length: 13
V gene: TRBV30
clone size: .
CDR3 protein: CAWSGGTVYGYTF
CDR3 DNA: TGTGCCTGGAGTGGAGGGACAGTTTATGGCTACACCTTC

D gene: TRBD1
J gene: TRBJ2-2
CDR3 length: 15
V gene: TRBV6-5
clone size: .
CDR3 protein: CASRGQGANTGELFF
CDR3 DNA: TGTGCCAGCAGGGGACAGGGGGCGAACACCGGGGAGCTGTTTTTT

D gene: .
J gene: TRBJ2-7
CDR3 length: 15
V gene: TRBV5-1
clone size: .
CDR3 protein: CASSLTGNMGIEQYF
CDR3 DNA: TGCGCCAGCAGCTTGACGGGGAACATGGGGATCGAGCAGTACTTC

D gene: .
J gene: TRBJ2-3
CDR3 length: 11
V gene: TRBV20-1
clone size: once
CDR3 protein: CSAPYTDTQYF
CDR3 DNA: TGCAGTGCTCCCTACACAGATACGCAGTATTTT

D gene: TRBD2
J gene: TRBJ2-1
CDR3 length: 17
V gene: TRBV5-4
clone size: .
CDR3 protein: CASSLSILAGENNEQFF
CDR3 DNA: TGTGCCAGCAGCTTATCCATACTAGCGGGAGAAAACAATGAGCAGTTCTTC

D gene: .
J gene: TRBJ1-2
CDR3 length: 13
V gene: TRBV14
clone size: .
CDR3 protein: CASSQLLQYGYTF
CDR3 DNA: TGTGCCAGCAGCCAACTTCTTCAGTATGGCTACACCTTC

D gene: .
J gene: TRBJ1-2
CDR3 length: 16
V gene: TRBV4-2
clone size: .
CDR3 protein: CASSQGGEAGRYGYTF
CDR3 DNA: TGTGCCAGCTCCCAAGGGGGGGAAGCAGGGAGGTATGGCTACACCTTC

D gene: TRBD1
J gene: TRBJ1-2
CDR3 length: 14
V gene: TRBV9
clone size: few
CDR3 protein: CASSAEGGDYGYTF
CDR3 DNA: TGTGCCAGCAGCGCCGAAGGGGGCGACTATGGCTACACCTTC

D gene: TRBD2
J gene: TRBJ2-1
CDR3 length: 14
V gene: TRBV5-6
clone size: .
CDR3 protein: CASSDSGRVDEQFF
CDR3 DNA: TGTGCCAGCAGCGATAGCGGGAGGGTGGATGAGCAGTTCTTC

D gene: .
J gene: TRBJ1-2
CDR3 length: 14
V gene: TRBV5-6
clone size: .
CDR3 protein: CASSLSQVNYGYTF
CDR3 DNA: TGTGCCAGCAGCTTGAGCCAGGTTAACTATGGCTACACCTTC

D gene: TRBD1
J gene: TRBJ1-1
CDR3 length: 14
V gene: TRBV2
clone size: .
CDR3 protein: CASSLQGANTEAFF
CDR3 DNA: TGTGCCAGCAGTTTACAGGGGGCCAACACTGAAGCTTTCTTT

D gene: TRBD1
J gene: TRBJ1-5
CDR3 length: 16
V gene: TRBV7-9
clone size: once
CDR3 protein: CASSAAGTDNNQPQHF
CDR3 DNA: TGTGCCAGCAGCGCCGCCGGGACAGATAATAATCAGCCCCAGCATTTT

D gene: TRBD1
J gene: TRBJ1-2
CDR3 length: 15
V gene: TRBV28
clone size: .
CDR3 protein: CASSHPVGQGGGYTF
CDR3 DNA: TGTGCCAGCAGTCACCCCGTGGGACAGGGAGGTGGCTACACCTTC

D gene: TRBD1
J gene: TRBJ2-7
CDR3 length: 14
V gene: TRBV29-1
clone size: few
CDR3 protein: CSVRTRQGVYEQYF
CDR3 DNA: TGCAGCGTTCGGACCCGACAGGGGGTTTACGAGCAGTACTTC

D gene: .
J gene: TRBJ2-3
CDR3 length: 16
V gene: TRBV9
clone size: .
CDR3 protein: CASSVGITSLADTQYF
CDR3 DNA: TGTGCCAGCAGCGTAGGGATCACTAGTCTCGCAGATACGCAGTATTTT

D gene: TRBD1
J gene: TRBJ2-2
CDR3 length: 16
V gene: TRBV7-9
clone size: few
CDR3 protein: CASSSRTGGGTGELFF
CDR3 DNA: TGTGCCAGCAGCTCACGGACAGGGGGCGGCACCGGGGAGCTGTTTTTT

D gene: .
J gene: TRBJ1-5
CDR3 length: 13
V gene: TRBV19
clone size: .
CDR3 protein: CASTEDRNQPQHF
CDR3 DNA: TGTGCCAGTACCGAAGACAGAAATCAGCCCCAGCATTTT

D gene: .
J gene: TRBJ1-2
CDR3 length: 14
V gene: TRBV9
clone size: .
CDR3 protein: CASSVGAGNYGYTF
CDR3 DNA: TGTGCCAGCAGTGTCGGGGCGGGGAACTATGGCTACACCTTC

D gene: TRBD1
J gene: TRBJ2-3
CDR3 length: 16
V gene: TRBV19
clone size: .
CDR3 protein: CASSLTGGTFTDTQYF
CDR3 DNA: TGTGCCAGTAGTCTGACAGGGGGCACTTTCACAGATACGCAGTATTTT

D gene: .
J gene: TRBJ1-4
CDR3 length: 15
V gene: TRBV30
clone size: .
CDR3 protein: CAWSATDSDNEKLFF
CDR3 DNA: TGTGCCTGGAGTGCAACGGACAGTGATAATGAAAAACTGTTTTTT

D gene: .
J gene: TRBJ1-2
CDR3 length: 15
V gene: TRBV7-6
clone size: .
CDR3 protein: CASSSGGGHNYGYTF
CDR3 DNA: TGTGCCAGCAGCTCCGGGGGGGGACATAACTATGGCTACACCTTC

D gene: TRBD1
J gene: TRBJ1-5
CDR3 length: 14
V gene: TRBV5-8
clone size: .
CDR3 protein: CASSQDRERQPQHF
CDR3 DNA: TGTGCCAGCAGCCAAGACAGGGAGCGTCAGCCCCAGCATTTT

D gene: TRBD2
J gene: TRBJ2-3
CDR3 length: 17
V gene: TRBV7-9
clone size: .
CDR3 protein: CASSSRTSGTSTDTQYF
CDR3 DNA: TGTGCCAGCAGCTCCCGGACTAGCGGTACTAGCACAGATACGCAGTATTTT

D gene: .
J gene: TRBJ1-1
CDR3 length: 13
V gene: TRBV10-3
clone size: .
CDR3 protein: CAISEQAPSRAFF
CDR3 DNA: TGTGCCATCAGTGAACAGGCGCCAAGCAGGGCTTTCTTT

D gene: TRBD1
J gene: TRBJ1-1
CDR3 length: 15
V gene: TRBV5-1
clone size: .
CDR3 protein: CASSPPTGVDTEAFF
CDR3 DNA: TGCGCCAGCAGCCCCCCGACAGGGGTCGACACTGAAGCTTTCTTT

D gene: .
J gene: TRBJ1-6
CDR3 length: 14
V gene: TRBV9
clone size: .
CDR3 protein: CASSEQYNNSPLHF
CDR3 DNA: TGTGCCAGCAGCGAACAGTATAATAATTCACCCCTCCACTTT

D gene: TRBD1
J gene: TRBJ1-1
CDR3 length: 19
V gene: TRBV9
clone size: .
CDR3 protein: CASSVARIDTGQQNTEAFF
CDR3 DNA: TGTGCCAGCAGCGTAGCTCGGATCGATACGGGACAGCAGAACACTGAAGCTTTCTTT

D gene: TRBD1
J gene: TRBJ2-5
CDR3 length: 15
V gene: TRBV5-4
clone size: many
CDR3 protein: CASSLAGRGQETQYF
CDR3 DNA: TGTGCCAGCAGCTTGGCGGGCAGGGGGCAAGAGACCCAGTACTTC

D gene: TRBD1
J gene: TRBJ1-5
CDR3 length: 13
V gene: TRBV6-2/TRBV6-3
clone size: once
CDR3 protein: CASSSQGGQPQHF
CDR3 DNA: TGTGCCAGCAGTTCTCAGGGGGGTCAGCCCCAGCATTTT

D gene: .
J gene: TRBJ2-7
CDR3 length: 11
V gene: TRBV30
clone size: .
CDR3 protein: CAWSVQYEQYF
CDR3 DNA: TGTGCCTGGAGTGTACAATACGAGCAGTACTTC

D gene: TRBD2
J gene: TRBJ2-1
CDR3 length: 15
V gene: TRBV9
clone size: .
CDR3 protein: CASSSGSGSVNEQFF
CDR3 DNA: TGTGCCAGCAGCTCCGGGAGCGGGAGCGTCAATGAGCAGTTCTTC

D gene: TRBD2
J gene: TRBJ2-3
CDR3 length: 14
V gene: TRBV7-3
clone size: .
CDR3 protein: CASSLSLATNTQYF
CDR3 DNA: TGTGCCAGCAGCCTATCACTAGCGACGAATACGCAGTATTTT

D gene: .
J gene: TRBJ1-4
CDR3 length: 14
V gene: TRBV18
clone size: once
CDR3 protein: CASSPAGSREKLFF
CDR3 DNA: TGTGCCAGCTCACCAGCCGGGTCGCGGGAAAAACTGTTTTTT

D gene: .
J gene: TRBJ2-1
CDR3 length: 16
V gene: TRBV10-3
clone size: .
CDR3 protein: CAISTTTRVGYNEQFF
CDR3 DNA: TGTGCCATCAGTACGACCACGCGGGTTGGCTACAATGAGCAGTTCTTC

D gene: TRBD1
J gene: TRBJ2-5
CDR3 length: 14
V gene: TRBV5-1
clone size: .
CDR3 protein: CASSLGTGGETQYF
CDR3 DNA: TGCGCCAGCAGCTTGGGGACAGGTGGGGAGACCCAGTACTTC

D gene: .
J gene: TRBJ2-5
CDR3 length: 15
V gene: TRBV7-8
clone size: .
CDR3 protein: CASSLVTGPLGTQYF
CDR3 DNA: TGTGCCAGCAGCTTAGTTACAGGACCCCTTGGGACCCAGTACTTC

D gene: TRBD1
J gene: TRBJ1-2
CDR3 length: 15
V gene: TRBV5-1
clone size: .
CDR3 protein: CASSFQGGWGDGYTF
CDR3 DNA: TGCGCCAGCAGCTTTCAAGGGGGCTGGGGTGATGGCTACACCTTC

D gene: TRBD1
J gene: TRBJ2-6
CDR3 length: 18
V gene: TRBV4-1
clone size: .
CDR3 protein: CASSRDGQGGSGANVLTF
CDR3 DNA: TGCGCCAGCAGCCGAGATGGACAGGGAGGAAGTGGGGCCAACGTCCTGACTTTC

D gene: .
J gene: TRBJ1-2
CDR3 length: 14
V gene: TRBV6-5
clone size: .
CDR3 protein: CASTITEGTFGYTF
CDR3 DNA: TGTGCCAGCACTATTACCGAGGGGACATTTGGCTACACCTTC

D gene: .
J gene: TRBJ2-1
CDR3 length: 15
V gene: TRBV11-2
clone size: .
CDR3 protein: CASSLVLASYNEQFF
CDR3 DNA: TGTGCCAGCAGCTTAGTCTTAGCCTCCTACAATGAGCAGTTCTTC